This T cell receptor (beta chain) was obtained from a study of blood T cell repertoires in COVID-19. The overall study: The United States, Italy and Spain were the sources of the acute and convalescent COVID-19 samples.

Measured with immunoSEQ multiplex PCR; TCRdb has only the in-frame clones, and not every one. The data hold 100,000 to 150,000 clones, with around four fifths observed a single time. CDR1 MDHEN and CDR2 SYDVKM come from the germline V gene. The CDR3 runs 14 residues. V was cut by 5 bases and J by 5 bases, with 16 bases left in between. This clonotype originated in a man aged 60 to 75 with acute or convalescent COVID-19. Material for sequencing was peripheral blood. This chain joins TRBV28 and TRBJ2-7; no firm D call. In nucleotides, the CDR3 is TGTGCCAGCAGTACGACCCGAGCACGGGACGAGCAGTACTTC. It is translated as CASSTTRARDEQYF.